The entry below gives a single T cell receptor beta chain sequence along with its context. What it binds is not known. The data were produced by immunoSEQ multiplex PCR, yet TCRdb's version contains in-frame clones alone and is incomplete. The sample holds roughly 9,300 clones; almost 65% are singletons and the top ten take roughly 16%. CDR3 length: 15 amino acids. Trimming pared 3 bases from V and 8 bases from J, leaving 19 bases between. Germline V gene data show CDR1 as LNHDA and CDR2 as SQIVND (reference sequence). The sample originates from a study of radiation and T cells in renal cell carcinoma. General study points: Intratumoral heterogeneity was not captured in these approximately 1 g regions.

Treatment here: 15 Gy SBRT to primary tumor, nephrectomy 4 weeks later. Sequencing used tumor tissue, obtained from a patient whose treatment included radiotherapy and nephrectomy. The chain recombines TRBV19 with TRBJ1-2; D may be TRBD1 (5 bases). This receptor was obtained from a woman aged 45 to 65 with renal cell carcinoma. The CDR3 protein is CASSIYERGNSGYTF. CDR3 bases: TGTGCCAGTAGTATCTATGAGCGGGGGAACTCGGGCTACACCTTC.